This T cell receptor (beta chain) stems from a study of shared clonotypes between healthy human individuals. Execution of the assay was at deep level. Per the study methods: In the immunoSEQ data, sequences were junction-only and lacked quality scores, so filtering differed. Profiling relied on immunoSEQ multiplex PCR, and the TCRdb table lists in-frame clones only, not all of them. The DNA was the basis for D and trimming; V, J and clone size are from that table. The top ten hold around 0.058% of the sample, which has a few hundred thousand clones, roughly 97% seen once. Germline V gene sequence: CDR1 SGHAT, CDR2 FQNNGV. This CDR3 region has 15 residues. V was cut by 4 bases and J by 2 bases, with 14 bases left in between. A split of CD4+ cells into CD45RA+ naive and CD45RA-negative memory subsets was performed.

This TCR was sampled from a woman aged 25 to 45 in good health. Sequenced: naive CD4+ T cells sorted from blood. Subset of the sample: CD45RA+ positively selected. The chain uses TRBV11-2 and TRBJ2-5; tentative D call: TRBD2 (7 bases). The CDR3 DNA sequence: TGTGCCAGCAGCTCCATCAGGGGAGGGCAAGAGACCCAGTACTTC. Amino acid sequence: CASSSIRGGQETQYF.